This T cell receptor beta chain was captured by sequencing in a study of neurological immune-mediated disorders. cDNA synthesis was performed by 5'RACE with 10-nucleotide random UMIs. One entry per CDR3 protein, called by TCRdb with MiXCR from the 5' RACE reads. The sample yields approximately 74,000 distinct CDR3 sequences, roughly 9% seen once. The study's findings and limits: None of the CDR3 amino acid sequences of expanded clones recurred across subjects, suggesting private repertoires in all groups.

This clonotype was seen at least ten times. What it recognizes is unknown. Looked up from germline, CDR1 is KGHSH and CDR2 is LQKENI. The CDR3 spans 15 residues. The V segment lost 6 bases and the J segment 4 bases; nucleotides outside the gene matches: 7. The chain recombines TRBV18 with TRBJ2-7; 12 bases match TRBD2. This sequence originates from a man over 45 in good health. Sequenced input: PBMCs. The chain's CDR3 is CASSPSSGGEYEQYF. The CDR3 DNA reads TGTGCCAGCTCTCCCTCTAGCGGGGGGGAATACGAGCAGTACTTC.